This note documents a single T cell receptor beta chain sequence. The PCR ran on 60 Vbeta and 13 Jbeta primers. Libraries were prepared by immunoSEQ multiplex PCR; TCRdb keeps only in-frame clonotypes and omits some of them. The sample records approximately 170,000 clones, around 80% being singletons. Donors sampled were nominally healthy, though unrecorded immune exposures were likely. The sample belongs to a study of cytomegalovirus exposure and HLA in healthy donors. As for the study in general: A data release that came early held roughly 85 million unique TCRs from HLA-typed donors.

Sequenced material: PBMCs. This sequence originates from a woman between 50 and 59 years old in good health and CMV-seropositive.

The CDR3 reads CASSSPGDSPYNEQFF. The CDR3 nucleotides read TGTGCCAGCAGCTCCCCAGGGGATAGTCCCTACAATGAGCAGTTCTTC. The chain employs TRBV7-3 and TRBJ2-1, with a tentative D call TRBD1 (6 bases). V shed 4 bases and J shed 2 bases, with 15 bases lying between them. Germline lookup yields CDR1 SGHTA and CDR2 FQGTGA. CDR3 size: 16 residues.